These 10 T cell receptor beta chains were sequenced from one sample in a study of blood T cell repertoires in COVID-19. Data came from immunoSEQ multiplex PCR; TCRdb stores just in-frame clones and leaves some out. The data show hundreds of thousands of clones, approximately 90% seen once. What was sequenced was PBMCs or T cells enriched from blood (not recorded which). The receptors stem from a woman in her fifties or sixties who had recovered from COVID-19.

The chain uses TRBV25-1 and TRBJ1-1; maybe TRBD1 (6 bases). The CDR3 spans 16 residues. Germline CDR1 MGHDK, CDR2 SYGVNS. The germline V and J ends were trimmed by 1 base and 1 base, with 13 bases remaining between them. CDR3 protein: CASSEFPSTGNTEAFF. The CDR3, as DNA: TGTGCCAGCAGTGAATTCCCCTCGACAGGGAACACTGAAGCTTTCTTT.

The rearrangement uses TRBV23-1 and TRBJ1-5; the D gene is possibly TRBD1 (5 bases). TRBV23-1 is classed as an ORF, of uncertain function. The V end lost 3 bases, the J end lost 2 bases, and 11 bases lay between the germline ends. The CDR3 runs to 15 residues. CDR3 protein: CASSHEQVRNQPQHF. CDR3 DNA: TGCGCCAGCAGTCACGAACAGGTTCGCAATCAGCCCCAGCATTTT.

The chain is built from TRBV28 and TRBJ1-4, with TRBD1 matching over 7 bases. Germline V gene lookup returns CDR1 MDHEN and CDR2 SYDVKM. The CDR3 totals 16 residues. V gave up 6 bases and J gave up 0 bases; unmatched junction bases: 7. The CDR3 loop is CASRSGTASTNEKLFF. The CDR3 bases are TGTGCCAGCAGGTCTGGGACAGCCTCAACTAATGAAAAACTGTTTTTT.

The J gene is TRBJ1-1, the V gene TRBV30; D is unclear. Germline CDR1 and CDR2: GTSNPN and SVGIG (reference sequence). CDR3 length: 12 amino acids. Between the trimmed V and J ends, which lost 5 bases and 6 bases, there was a span of 13 bases. CDR3 DNA: TGTGCCTGGGGGGAGCGCCAGCCTGAAGCTTTCTTT. Protein sequence: CAWGERQPEAFF.

The chain has TRBV28 and TRBJ1-5, with D tentatively TRBD1 (6 bases). Trimming removed 11 bases from V and 4 bases from J, with 15 bases in between. In germline, CDR1 is MDHEN, CDR2 SYDVKM. The CDR3 loop spans 13 amino acids. For the CDR3, the DNA is TGTGCCGTTTGGGGGCAGGGGAATCAGCCCCAGCATTTT. Translation: CAVWGQGNQPQHF. The full variable domain, in which reference TRBV28 and TRBJ1-5 provide the parts outside the CDR3, is DVKVTQSSRYLVKRTGEKVFLECVQDMDHENMFWYRQDPGLGLRLIYFSYDVKMKEKGDIPEGYSVSREKKERFSLILESASTNQTSMYLCAVWGQGNQPQHFGDGTRLSIL.

The J gene is TRBJ2-1, the V gene TRBV7-2; 12 bases line up with TRBD2. The V gene's germline CDR1 is SGHTA and CDR2 FQGNSA. After removal of 7 bases from V and 8 bases from J, the junction contained 6 bases not matched to a gene. The CDR3 covers 14 residues. CDR3 nucleotides: TGTGCCAGCATCGGACTAGCGGGATCCCATGAGCAGTTCTTC. Translation gives CASIGLAGSHEQFF.

This clone was recorded a few times. The V gene is TRBV3-1 (or the pseudogene TRBV3-2), the J gene TRBJ1-1; D uncertain. The CDR3 is 15 amino acids. Germline assignment: CDR1 LGHDT and CDR2 YNNKEL (reference sequence). V was clipped by 0 bases and J by 5 bases, with 13 bases between them. CDR3: CASSQDPRGGTEAFF. CDR3 bases: TGTGCCAGCAGCCAAGATCCACGGGGAGGGACTGAAGCTTTCTTT.

The genes are TRBV28 and TRBJ1-5; 11 bases line up with TRBD1. The CDR3 spans 19 residues. After removal of 4 bases from V and 0 bases from J, the junction contained 11 bases not matched to a gene. Per germline, CDR1 MDHEN and CDR2 SYDVKM. CDR3 sequence reads: CASSYRTGGGIYSNQPQHF. Here the CDR3 DNA reads TGTGCCAGCAGTTATAGGACAGGGGGCGGTATCTATAGCAATCAGCCCCAGCATTTT.

The CDR3, as DNA: TGCAGCGTTGTTCTACCGGCCAGGGGTTTAAGCGAGCAGTACTTC. Amino acids: CSVVLPARGLSEQYF. This chain joins TRBV29-1 and TRBJ2-7, with D tentatively TRBD1 (6 bases). The CDR3 runs to 15 residues. Germline V gene lookup returns CDR1 SQVTM and CDR2 ANQGSEA. The V end was cut by 4 bases, the J end by 6 bases, with 22 bases between.

The gene calls are TRBV30 and TRBJ1-3, with D uncertain. The germline gives CDR1 GTSNPN, CDR2 SVGIG (reference sequence). Trimming stripped 0 bases from V and 0 bases from J, with 3 bases between. CDR3 size: 13 residues. The CDR3 region is CAWSVRSGNTIYF. In DNA form, the CDR3 reads TGTGCCTGGAGTGTGCGCTCTGGAAACACCATATATTTT.